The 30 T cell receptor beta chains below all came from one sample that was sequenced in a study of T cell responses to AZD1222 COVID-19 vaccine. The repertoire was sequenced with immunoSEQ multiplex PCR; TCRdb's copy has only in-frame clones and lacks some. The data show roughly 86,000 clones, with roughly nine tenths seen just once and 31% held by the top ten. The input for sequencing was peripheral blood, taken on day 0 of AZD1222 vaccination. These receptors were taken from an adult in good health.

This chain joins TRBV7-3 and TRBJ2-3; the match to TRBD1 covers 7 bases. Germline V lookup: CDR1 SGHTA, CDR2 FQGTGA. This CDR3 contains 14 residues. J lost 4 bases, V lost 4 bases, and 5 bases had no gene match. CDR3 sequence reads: CASSSQGVSDTQYF. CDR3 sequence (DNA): TGTGCCAGCAGCTCCCAGGGGGTATCAGATACGCAGTATTTT.

CDR3 sequence: CASSLISNYGYTF. The CDR3 nucleotides read TGTGCCAGCAGTTTAATTTCTAACTATGGCTACACCTTC. This rearrangement joins TRBV12-3 or TRBV12-4 to TRBJ1-2; D is uncertain. This CDR3 region has 13 residues. Trimming took 2 bases from V and 0 from J, leaving 4 bases between them.

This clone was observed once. CDR3 sequence: CASSPPTSGRTGELFF. CDR3 in DNA: TGTGCCAGCAGTCCCCCGACTAGCGGGAGGACCGGGGAGCTGTTTTTT. The chain employs TRBV28 and TRBJ2-2, with 13 bases that match TRBD2. The germline V gene encodes CDR1 MDHEN and CDR2 SYDVKM. This CDR3 is 16 amino acids long. V shed 5 bases, J shed 5 bases, and the junction held 5 bases outside the gene matches.

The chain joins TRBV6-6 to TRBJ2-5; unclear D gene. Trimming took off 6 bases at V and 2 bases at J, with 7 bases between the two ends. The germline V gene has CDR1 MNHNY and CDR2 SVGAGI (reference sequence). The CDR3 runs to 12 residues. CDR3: CASSPPQETQYF. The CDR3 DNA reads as TGTGCCAGCAGCCCGCCACAAGAGACCCAGTACTTC.

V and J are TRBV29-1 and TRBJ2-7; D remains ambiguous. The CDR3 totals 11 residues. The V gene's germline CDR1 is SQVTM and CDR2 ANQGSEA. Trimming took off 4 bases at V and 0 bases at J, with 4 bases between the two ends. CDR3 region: CSVGSSYEQYF. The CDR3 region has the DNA TGCAGCGTTGGTAGCTCCTACGAGCAGTACTTC.

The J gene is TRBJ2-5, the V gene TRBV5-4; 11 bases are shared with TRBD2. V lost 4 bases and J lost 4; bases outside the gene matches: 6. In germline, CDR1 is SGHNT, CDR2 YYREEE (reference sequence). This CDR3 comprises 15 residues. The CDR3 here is CASSTGLAGGETQYF. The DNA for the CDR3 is TGTGCCAGCAGCACTGGACTAGCGGGCGGAGAGACCCAGTACTTC. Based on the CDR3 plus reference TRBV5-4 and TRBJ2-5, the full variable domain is ETGVTQSPTHLIKTRGQQVTLRCSSQSGHNTVSWYQQALGQGPQFIFQYYREEENGRGNFPPRFSGLQFPNYSSELNVNALELDDSALYLCASSTGLAGGETQYFGPGTRLLVL.

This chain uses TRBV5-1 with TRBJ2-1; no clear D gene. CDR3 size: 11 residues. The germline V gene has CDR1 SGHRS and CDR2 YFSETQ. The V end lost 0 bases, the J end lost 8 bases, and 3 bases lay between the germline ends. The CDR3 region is CASSLGHEQFF. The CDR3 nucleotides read TGCGCCAGCAGCTTGGGACATGAGCAGTTCTTC.

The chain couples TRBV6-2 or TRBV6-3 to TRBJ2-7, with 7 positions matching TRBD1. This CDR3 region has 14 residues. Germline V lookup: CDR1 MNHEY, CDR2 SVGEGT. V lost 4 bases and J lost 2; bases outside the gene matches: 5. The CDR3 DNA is TGTGCCAGCAGTTCGGACAGGACAACCTACGAGCAGTACTTC. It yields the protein CASSSDRTTYEQYF.

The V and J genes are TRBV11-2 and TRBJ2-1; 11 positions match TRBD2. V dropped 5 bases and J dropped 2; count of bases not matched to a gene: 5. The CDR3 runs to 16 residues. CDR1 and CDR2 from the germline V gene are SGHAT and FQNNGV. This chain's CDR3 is CASSGPGLAAYNEQFF. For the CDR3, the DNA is TGTGCCAGCAGCGGACCGGGACTAGCGGCCTACAATGAGCAGTTCTTC.

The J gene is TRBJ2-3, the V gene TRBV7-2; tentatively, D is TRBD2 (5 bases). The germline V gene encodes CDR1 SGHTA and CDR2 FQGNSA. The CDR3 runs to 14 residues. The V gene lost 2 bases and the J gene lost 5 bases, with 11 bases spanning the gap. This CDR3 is CASSLRRAVDTQYF. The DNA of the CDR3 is TGTGCCAGCAGCTTAAGGCGGGCCGTAGATACGCAGTATTTT.

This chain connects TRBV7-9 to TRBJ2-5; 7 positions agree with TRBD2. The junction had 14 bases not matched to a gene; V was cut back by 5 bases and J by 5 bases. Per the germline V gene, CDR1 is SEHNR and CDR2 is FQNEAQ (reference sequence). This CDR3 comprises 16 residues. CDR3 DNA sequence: TGTGCCAGCAGCCCGGGGGGTAGCGCCAGAGAGGAGACCCAGTACTTC. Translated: CASSPGGSAREETQYF.

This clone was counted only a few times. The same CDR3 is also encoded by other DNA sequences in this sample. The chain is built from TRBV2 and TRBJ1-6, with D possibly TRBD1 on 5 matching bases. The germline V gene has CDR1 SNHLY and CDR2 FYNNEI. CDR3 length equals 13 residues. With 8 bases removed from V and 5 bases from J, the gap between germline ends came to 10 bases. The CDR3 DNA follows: TGTGCCAGCTCCGGGACTGATAATTCACCCCTCCACTTT. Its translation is CASSGTDNSPLHF.

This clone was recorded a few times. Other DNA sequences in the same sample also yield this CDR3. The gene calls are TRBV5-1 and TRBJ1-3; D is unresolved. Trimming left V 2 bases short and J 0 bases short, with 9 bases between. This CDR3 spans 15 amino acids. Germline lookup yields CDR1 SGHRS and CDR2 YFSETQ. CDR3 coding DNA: TGCGCCAGCAGCTTTGGATCAAGCTCTGGAAACACCATATATTTT. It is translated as CASSFGSSSGNTIYF. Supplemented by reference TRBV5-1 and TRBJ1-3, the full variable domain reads KAGVTQTPRYLIKTRGQQVTLSCSPISGHRSVSWYQQTPGQGLQFLFEYFSETQRNKGNFPGRFSGRQFSNSRSEMNVSTLELGDSALYLCASSFGSSSGNTIYFGEGSWLTVV.

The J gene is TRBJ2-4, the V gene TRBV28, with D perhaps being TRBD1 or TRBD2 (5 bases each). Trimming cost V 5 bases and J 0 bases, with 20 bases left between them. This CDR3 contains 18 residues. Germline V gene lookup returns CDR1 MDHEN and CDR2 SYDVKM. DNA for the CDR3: TGTGCCAGCAGTGGAACGGGGCTAGCCGAAAAAGCCAAAAACATTCAGTACTTC. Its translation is CASSGTGLAEKAKNIQYF. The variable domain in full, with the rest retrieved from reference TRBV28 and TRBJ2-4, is DVKVTQSSRYLVKRTGEKVFLECVQDMDHENMFWYRQDPGLGLRLIYFSYDVKMKEKGDIPEGYSVSREKKERFSLILESASTNQTSMYLCASSGTGLAEKAKNIQYFGAGTRLSVL.

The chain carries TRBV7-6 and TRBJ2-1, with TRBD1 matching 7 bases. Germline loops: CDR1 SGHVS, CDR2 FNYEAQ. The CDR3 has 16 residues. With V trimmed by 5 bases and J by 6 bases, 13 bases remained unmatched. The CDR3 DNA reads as TGTGCCAGCAGCCCACCAATACTGACAGGGTCCAATGAGCAGTTCTTC. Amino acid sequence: CASSPPILTGSNEQFF.

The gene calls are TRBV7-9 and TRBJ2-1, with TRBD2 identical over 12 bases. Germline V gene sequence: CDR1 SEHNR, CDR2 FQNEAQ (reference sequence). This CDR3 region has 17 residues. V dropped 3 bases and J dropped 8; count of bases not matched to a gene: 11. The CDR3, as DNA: TGTGCCAGCAGCTTCTCCCTAGCGGGAGGGCCCGGGGATGAGCAGTTCTTC. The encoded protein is CASSFSLAGGPGDEQFF.

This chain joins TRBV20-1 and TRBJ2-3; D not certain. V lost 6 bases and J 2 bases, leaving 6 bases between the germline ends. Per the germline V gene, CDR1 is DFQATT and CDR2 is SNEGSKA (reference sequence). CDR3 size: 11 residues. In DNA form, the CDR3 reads TGCAGTGCAAGGTTCACAGATACGCAGTATTTT. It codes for CSARFTDTQYF.

The CDR3 DNA reads as TGTGCCACATCAACGACAAGCAGCAATTCACCCCTCCACTTT. The encoded protein is CATSTTSSNSPLHF. The J gene is TRBJ1-6, the V gene TRBV28; D call uncertain. From germline, CDR1 is MDHEN and CDR2 SYDVKM. The CDR3 totals 14 residues. The ends were cut back, 10 bases at V and 7 bases at J, with 17 bases in the middle.

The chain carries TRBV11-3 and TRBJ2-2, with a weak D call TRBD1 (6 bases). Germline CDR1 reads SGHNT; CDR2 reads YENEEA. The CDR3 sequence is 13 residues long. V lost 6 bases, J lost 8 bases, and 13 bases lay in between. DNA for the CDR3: TGTGCCAGCAGGTCACAGGGTTCTGGGGAGCTGTTTTTT. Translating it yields CASRSQGSGELFF.

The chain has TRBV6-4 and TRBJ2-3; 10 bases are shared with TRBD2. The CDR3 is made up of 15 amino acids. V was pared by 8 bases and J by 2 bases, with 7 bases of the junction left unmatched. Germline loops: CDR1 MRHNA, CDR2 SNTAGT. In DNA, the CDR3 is TGTGCCAGCGGGGTAGCGGGAGGACCCACAGATACGCAGTATTTT. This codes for CASGVAGGPTDTQYF.

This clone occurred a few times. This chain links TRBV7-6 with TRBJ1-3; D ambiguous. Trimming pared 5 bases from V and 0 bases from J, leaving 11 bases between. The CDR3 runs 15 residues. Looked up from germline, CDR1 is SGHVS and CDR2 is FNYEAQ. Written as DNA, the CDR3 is TGTGCCAGCAGCCCACGGACGGACTCTGGAAACACCATATATTTT. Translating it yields CASSPRTDSGNTIYF.

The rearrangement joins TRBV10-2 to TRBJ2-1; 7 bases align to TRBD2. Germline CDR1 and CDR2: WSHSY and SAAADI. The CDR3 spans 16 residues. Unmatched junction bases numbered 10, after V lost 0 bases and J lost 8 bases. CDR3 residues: CASSESKGAGPHEQFF. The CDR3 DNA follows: TGCGCCAGCAGTGAGTCTAAGGGAGCGGGACCCCATGAGCAGTTCTTC.

CDR3 sequence reads: CASSLMGDNEQFF. Here the CDR3 DNA reads TGTGCCAGCAGCTTAATGGGCGACAATGAGCAGTTCTTC. The rearrangement links TRBV7-3 to TRBJ2-1; D gene unclear. Germline V gene data show CDR1 as SGHTA and CDR2 as FQGTGA. CDR3 size: 13 residues. V gave up 1 base and J gave up 5 bases, with 6 bases separating them.

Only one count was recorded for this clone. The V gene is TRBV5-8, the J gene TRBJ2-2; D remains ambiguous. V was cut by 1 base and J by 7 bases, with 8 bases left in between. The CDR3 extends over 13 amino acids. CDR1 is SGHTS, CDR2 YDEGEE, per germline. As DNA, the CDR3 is TGTGCCAGCAGCTTGATAATTGGCGGGGAGCTGTTTTTT. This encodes CASSLIIGGELFF.

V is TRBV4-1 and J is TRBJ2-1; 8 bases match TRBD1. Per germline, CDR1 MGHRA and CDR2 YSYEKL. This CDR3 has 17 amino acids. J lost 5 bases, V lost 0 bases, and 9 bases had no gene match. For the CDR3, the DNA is TGCGCCAGCAGCCAAGACCGGGACAGGCCGCCCCACAATGAGCAGTTCTTC. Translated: CASSQDRDRPPHNEQFF.

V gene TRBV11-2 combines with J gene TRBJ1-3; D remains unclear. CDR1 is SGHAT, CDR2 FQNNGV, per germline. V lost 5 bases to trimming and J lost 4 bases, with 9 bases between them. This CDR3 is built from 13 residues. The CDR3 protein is CASSRELGNTIYF. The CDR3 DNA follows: TGTGCCAGCAGCCGGGAATTAGGAAACACCATATATTTT.

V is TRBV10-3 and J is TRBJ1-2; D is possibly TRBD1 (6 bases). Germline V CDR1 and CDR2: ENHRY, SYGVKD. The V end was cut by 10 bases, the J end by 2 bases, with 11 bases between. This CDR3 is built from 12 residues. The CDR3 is CATGDTNYGYTF. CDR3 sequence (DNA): TGTGCCACCGGGGACACAAACTATGGCTACACCTTC.

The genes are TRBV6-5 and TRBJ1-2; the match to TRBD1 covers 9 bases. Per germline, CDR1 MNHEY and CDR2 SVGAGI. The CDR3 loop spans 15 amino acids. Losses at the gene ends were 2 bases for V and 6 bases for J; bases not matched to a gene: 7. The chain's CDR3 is CASSYLRTGVHGYTF. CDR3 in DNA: TGTGCCAGCAGTTACCTCCGGACAGGGGTTCATGGCTACACCTTC.

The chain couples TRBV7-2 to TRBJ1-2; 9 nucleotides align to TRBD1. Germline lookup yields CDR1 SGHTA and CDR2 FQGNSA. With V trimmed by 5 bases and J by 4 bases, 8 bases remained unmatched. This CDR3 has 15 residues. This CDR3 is CASSARTGARYGYTF. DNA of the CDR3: TGTGCCAGCAGCGCCCGGACAGGGGCTCGCTATGGCTACACCTTC.

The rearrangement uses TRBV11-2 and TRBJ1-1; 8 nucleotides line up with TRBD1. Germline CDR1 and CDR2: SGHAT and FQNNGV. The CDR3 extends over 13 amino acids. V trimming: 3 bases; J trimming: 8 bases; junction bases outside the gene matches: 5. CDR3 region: CASSFDRGPEAFF. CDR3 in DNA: TGTGCCAGCAGCTTTGACAGGGGTCCAGAAGCTTTCTTT.